This T cell receptor (beta chain) derives from a study of human versus mouse CDR3 diversity and MHC coevolution. Study summary: Each sample yielded about 0.6 x 10^7 to 1.8 x 10^7 valid reads.

Naive CD4 T cells were sorted as CD45RO-negative, CD62L-positive. Libraries were prepared by immunoSEQ multiplex PCR; TCRdb keeps only in-frame clonotypes and omits some of them. The sample includes more than 60,000 clones, less than 95% of them seen just once. Specimen: naive CD4+ T cells from blood. Subset of the sample: CD45RO-negative CD62L-positive naive CD4 T cells. This sequence was found in a person aged 25 to 75 in good health.

CDR3 DNA: TGCGCCAGCAGCTTGCAAGAGCGGGGCCAAGAGACCCAGTACTTC. Its translation: CASSLQERGQETQYF. The V and J genes are TRBV5-1 and TRBJ2-5, with TRBD2 identical over 7 bases. Looked up from germline, CDR1 is SGHRS and CDR2 is YFSETQ. The V segment lost 1 base and the J segment 1 base; nucleotides outside the gene matches: 4. The length of the CDR3 is 15 residues.